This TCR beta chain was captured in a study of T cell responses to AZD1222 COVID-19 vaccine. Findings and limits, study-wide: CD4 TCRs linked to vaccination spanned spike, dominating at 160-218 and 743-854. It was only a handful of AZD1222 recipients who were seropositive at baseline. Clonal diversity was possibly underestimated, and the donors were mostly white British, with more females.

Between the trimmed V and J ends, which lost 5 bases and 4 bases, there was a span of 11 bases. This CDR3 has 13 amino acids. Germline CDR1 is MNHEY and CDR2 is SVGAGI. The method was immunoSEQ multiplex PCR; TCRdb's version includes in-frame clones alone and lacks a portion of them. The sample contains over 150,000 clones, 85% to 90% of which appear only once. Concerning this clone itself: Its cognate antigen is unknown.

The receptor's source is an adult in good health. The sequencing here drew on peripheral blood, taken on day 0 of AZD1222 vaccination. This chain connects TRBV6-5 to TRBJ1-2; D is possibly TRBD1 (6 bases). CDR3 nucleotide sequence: TGTGCCAGCAGTCGGACAGTTTTCTATGGCTACACCTTC. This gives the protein CASSRTVFYGYTF.